This T cell receptor (beta chain) stems from a study of yellow fever vaccine responses in identical twins listed by TCRdb under 2018. Some background on the complete study: The study precisely tracked vaccine-responding T cell clones in identical twins.

Details on this clonotype: Its antigen remains unidentified. Base qualities are missing; no much larger clone stands one base away.

The germline V gene sets CDR1 to SNHLY and CDR2 to FYNNEI. V loses 10 bases, J loses 5 bases, and the germline ends lie 14 bases apart. From its cysteine to its phenylalanine, the CDR3 spans 12 amino acids. Only the CDR3 DNA stays, 36 bases, in frame from base 1. Preparation of the library involved RT-PCR. Sequencing used an Illumina HiSeq 2500. TCRdb applied fastp at Q25 and MiXCR to the public reads, then kept only in-frame beta chains. When rows share a CDR3 protein, they turn into one entry using the most common DNA and genes. This sample lists 20,000 or so distinct CDR3 sequences; about 65% were detected once. The ten top clones hold about 2.4% of the sample. Results the study describes overall, beyond this receptor: According to the authors, in identical twins the way T cells responded to vaccination appeared partly convergent and partly personalized.

This TCR was recovered from a woman aged 18-30 years who received the yellow fever vaccine. Donor details come from another sample of the same person, matched by shared clones. The sequencing used T cells from blood (PBMCs), unsorted or a sorted subset (not recorded which), collected before or after yellow fever vaccination (not recorded which). The sequence links TRBV2 to TRBJ2-5, with no reliable assignment of the D segment. Here the CDR3 is given as CATRAGLETQYF. The bases are TGTGCCACCCGGGCTGGCTTGGAGACCCAGTACTTC.